Listed below are T cell receptor beta chains from one sample, sequenced in a study of blood T cell repertoires in COVID-19. Only in-frame clones appear in the TCRdb table, and some are missing; sequencing was by immunoSEQ multiplex PCR. The sample consists of about 120,000 clones, less than 90% of them appearing once. The material sequenced was peripheral blood. These receptors all come from a man older than 75 with acute or convalescent COVID-19. Both conserved end residues are part of each CDR3. D genes are given only for firm matches. Clone size is given for some rows only: seen once, a few or many times, or a class if the clone is expanded.

D	size	V	J	CDR3	DNA
-	-	TRBV4-3	TRBJ2-1	CASSLIDRYGEQFF	TGCGCCAGCAGCCTCATCGACAGGTACGGTGAGCAGTTCTTC
-	-	TRBV5-4	TRBJ2-2	CASSPRGTGELFF	TGTGCCAGCAGCCCAAGGGGTACCGGGGAGCTGTTTTTT
TRBD1	-	TRBV9	TRBJ1-2	CASSATGTVLGYTF	TGTGCCAGCAGCGCAACCGGGACAGTGCTTGGCTACACCTTC
TRBD1	-	TRBV7-4	TRBJ1-5	CASSVTGGLDNQPQHF	TGTGCCAGCAGTGTGACAGGGGGTCTCGACAATCAGCCCCAGCATTTT
-	few	TRBV4-1	TRBJ1-2	CASSQGYNGYTF	TGCGCCAGCAGCCAAGGATACAATGGCTACACCTTC
-	-	TRBV7-2	TRBJ2-1	CASSLGRSPSSYNEQFF	TGTGCCAGCAGCTTAGGTCGGTCTCCGAGCTCCTACAATGAGCAGTTCTTC
-	-	TRBV6-5	TRBJ1-1	CASRPRTVLNTEAFF	TGTGCCAGCAGACCCCGGACAGTCTTGAACACTGAAGCTTTCTTT
-	-	TRBV28	TRBJ1-1	CATLGALNRNTEAFF	TGTGCCACCCTTGGGGCCCTCAACCGGAACACTGAAGCTTTCTTT
-	-	TRBV5-1	TRBJ1-6	CASSLDRANSPLHF	TGCGCCAGCAGCTTGGACAGGGCTAATTCACCCCTCCACTTT
-	once	TRBV7-3	TRBJ2-1	CASSLGISGMYNEQFF	TGTGCCAGCAGCTTAGGGATTAGCGGCATGTACAATGAGCAGTTCTTC
TRBD2	-	TRBV7-3	TRBJ2-6	CASRLGRLAAYSGANVLTF	TGTGCCAGCAGACTGGGTCGACTAGCGGCCTACTCTGGGGCCAACGTCCTGACTTTC
-	-	TRBV7-3	TRBJ1-2	CASSLRGQRGGGYTF	TGTGCCAGCAGCTTAAGAGGGCAACGAGGTGGGGGCTACACCTTC
TRBD1	-	TRBV9	TRBJ1-5	CASSVGQGNQPQHF	TGTGCCAGCAGCGTTGGACAGGGCAATCAGCCCCAGCATTTT
TRBD2	-	TRBV3-1/TRBV3-2	TRBJ2-3	CASSQDRRGGRSTDTQYF	TGTGCCAGCAGCCAAGATCGTCGGGGGGGGAGGAGCACAGATACGCAGTATTTT
-	-	TRBV5-6	TRBJ2-3	CASYPTGTDTQYF	TGTGCCAGCTACCCGACAGGCACAGATACGCAGTATTTT
TRBD1	-	TRBV5-1	TRBJ1-5	CASSPTGNSNQPQHF	TGCGCCAGCAGCCCGACAGGGAATAGCAATCAGCCCCAGCATTTT
-	-	TRBV19	TRBJ1-2	CASSIRPARTAYGYTF	TGTGCCAGTAGTATCCGCCCAGCCCGGACAGCCTATGGCTACACCTTC
TRBD2	few	TRBV29-1	TRBJ2-1	CSVQRGRNEQFF	TGCAGCGTTCAGCGGGGAAGAAATGAGCAGTTCTTC
-	-	TRBV2	TRBJ2-7	CASSSRQRGISYEQYF	TGTGCCAGCAGTTCAAGACAAAGGGGGATTAGCTACGAGCAGTACTTC
-	-	TRBV28	TRBJ1-2	CASSRDRNYGYTF	TGTGCCAGCAGCCGCGACAGGAACTATGGCTACACCTTC
-	-	TRBV19	TRBJ1-2	CASSPKLNYGYTF	TGTGCCAGTAGCCCCAAGCTTAACTATGGCTACACCTTC
TRBD1	-	TRBV27	TRBJ1-3	CASSPRDRVWSSGNTIYF	TGTGCCAGCAGTCCCCGGGACAGGGTCTGGTCGTCTGGAAACACCATATATTTT
TRBD1	-	TRBV28	TRBJ1-5	CASSSPPDRGSNSNQPQHF	TGTGCCAGCAGTTCCCCCCCGGACAGGGGAAGTAACAGCAATCAGCCCCAGCATTTT
-	-	TRBV28	TRBJ1-5	CASSPTGKGNQPQHF	TGTGCCAGCAGCCCCACAGGGAAGGGGAATCAGCCCCAGCATTTT
-	-	TRBV9	TRBJ1-2	CASSGYQNRAWADYGYTF	TGTGCCAGCAGCGGTTACCAGAACAGGGCATGGGCGGACTATGGCTACACCTTC
-	-	TRBV5-5	TRBJ2-5	CASSSGWGETQYF	TGTGCCAGCAGCTCAGGGTGGGGAGAGACCCAGTACTTC
-	-	TRBV6-1	TRBJ1-1	CASSEIPGQNTEAFF	TGTGCCAGCAGTGAAATCCCCGGACAGAACACTGAAGCTTTCTTT
-	-	TRBV9	TRBJ1-1	CASGMEGWGTEAFF	TGTGCCAGCGGGATGGAGGGTTGGGGGACTGAAGCTTTCTTT
-	-	TRBV10-2	TRBJ2-1	CASSGGYEQFF	TGCGCCAGCAGTGGAGGCTATGAGCAGTTCTTC
-	-	TRBV19	TRBJ1-1	CASIHPGKEYTEAFF	TGTGCCAGTATCCACCCAGGGAAGGAGTACACTGAAGCTTTCTTT
TRBD1	-	TRBV4-3	TRBJ2-7	CASSQGTGLSYEQYF	TGCGCCAGCAGCCAAGGGACAGGTCTTTCCTACGAGCAGTACTTC
TRBD1	few	TRBV7-2	TRBJ2-7	CASSLGGQSYEQYF	TGTGCCAGCAGCTTAGGGGGACAGTCCTACGAGCAGTACTTC